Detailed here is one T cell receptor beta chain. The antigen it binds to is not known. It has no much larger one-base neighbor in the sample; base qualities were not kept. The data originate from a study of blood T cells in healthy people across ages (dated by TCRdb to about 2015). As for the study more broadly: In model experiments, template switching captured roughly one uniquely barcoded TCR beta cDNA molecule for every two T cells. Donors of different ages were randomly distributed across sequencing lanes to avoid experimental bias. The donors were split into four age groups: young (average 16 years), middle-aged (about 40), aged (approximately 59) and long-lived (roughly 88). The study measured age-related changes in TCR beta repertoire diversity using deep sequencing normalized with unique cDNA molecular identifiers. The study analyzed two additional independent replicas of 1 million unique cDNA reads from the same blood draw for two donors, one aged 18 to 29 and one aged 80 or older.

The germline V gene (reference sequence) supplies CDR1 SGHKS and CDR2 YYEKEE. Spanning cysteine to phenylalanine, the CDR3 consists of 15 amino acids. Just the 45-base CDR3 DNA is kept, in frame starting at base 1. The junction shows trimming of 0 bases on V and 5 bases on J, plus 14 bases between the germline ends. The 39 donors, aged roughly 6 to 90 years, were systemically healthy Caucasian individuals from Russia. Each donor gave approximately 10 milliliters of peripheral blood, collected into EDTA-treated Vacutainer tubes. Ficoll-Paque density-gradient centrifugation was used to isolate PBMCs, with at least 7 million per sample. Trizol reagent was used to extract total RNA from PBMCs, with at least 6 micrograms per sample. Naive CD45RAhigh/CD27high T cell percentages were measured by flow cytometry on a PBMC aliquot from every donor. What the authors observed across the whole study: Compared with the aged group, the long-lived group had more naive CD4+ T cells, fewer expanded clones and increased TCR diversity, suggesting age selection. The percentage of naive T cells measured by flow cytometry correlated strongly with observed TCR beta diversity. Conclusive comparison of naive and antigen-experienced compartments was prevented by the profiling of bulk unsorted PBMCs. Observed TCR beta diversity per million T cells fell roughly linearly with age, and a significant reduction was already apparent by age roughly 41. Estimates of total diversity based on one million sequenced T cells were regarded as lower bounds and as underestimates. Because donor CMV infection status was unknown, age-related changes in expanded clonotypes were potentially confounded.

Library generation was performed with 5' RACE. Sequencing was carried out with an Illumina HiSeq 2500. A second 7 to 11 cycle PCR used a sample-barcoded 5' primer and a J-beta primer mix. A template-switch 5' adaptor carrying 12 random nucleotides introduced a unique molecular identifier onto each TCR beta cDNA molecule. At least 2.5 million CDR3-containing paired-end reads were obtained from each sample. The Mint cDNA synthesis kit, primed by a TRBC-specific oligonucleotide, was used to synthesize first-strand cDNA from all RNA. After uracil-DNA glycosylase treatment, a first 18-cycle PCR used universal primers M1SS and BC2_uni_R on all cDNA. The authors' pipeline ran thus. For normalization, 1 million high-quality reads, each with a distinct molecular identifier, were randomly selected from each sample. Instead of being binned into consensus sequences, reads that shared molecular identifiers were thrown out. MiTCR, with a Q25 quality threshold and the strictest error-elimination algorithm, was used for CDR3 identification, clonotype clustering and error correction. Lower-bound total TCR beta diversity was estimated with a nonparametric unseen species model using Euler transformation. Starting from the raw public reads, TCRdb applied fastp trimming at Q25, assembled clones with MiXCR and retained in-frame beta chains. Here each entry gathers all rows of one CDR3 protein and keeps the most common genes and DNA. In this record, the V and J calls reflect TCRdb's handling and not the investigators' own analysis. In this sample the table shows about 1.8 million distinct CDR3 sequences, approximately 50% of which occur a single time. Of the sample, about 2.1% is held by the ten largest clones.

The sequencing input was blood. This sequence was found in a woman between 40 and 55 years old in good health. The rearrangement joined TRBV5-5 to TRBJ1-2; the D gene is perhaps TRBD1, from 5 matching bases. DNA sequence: TGTGCCAGCAGCTTGGTTGTAAAGGGGCAATATGGCTACACCTTC. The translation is CASSLVVKGQYGYTF.